The 7 T cell receptor beta chains below come from one sample, sequenced in a study of beta chain features in type 1 diabetes. General study results and limits: Type 1 diabetes patients showed a moderate but significant shortening of TCRB CDR3s in all four CD4+ subsets.

As every portion of the isolated RNA was reverse transcribed, the sequencing read expressed TCRB transcripts. TCRdb keeps only in-frame clones here, not all; method: immunoSEQ multiplex PCR. This table has 640,000 or so clones, 10% to 15% appearing once. What these receptors recognize is not known. The sequencing input was naive CD4+ T cells from blood. The source is a man aged 18-30 years with type 1 diabetes.

This clone was picked up a small number of times. The rearrangement uses TRBV5-4 and TRBJ2-1; TRBD2 matches at 12 bases. The junction had 3 bases not matched to a gene; V was cut back by 2 bases and J by 0 bases. The CDR3 runs to 17 residues. Germline V gene lookup returns CDR1 SGHNT and CDR2 YYREEE (reference sequence). The CDR3 loop is CASSFGLAGSSYNEQFF. The DNA of the CDR3 is TGTGCCAGCAGCTTCGGACTAGCGGGGAGCTCCTACAATGAGCAGTTCTTC.

Notes on this clone: The same CDR3 arises from other DNA sequences in this sample as well. This chain joins TRBV6-1 and TRBJ2-1; D call uncertain. Germline lookup yields CDR1 MNHNS and CDR2 SASEGT. This CDR3 contains 15 residues. Trimming removed 3 bases from V and 0 bases from J, with 9 bases in between. The CDR3 loop reads CASSDGQSSYNEQFF. The CDR3 nucleotides are TGTGCCAGCAGTGACGGCCAGAGCTCCTACAATGAGCAGTTCTTC.

This clone has only a few counts. The chain joins TRBV5-1 to TRBJ2-3, with D perhaps matching TRBD2 (5 bases). This CDR3 comprises 14 residues. Trimming shortened V by 4 bases and J by 0 bases, and 9 bases separated the two germline ends. The germline gives CDR1 SGHRS, CDR2 YFSETQ. The chain's CDR3 is CASSRTGSTDTQYF. The CDR3 DNA reads as TGCGCCAGCAGCCGGACTGGCAGCACAGATACGCAGTATTTT.

CDR3 bases: TGTGCCTGGAGTGTACGGGGGACAGGTCACCTCTCTGGAAACACCATATATTTT. Amino acids: CAWSVRGTGHLSGNTIYF. The V gene is TRBV30, the J gene TRBJ1-3; 8 bases match TRBD1. This CDR3 spans 18 amino acids. J lost 0 bases, V lost 0 bases, and 10 bases had no gene match. CDR1 is GTSNPN and CDR2 is SVGIG in the germline V gene (reference sequence).

The CDR3 spells CASSEGARDTQYF. CDR3 nucleotides: TGTGCCAGTAGTGAGGGGGCTAGAGATACGCAGTATTTT. This sequence joins TRBV19 and TRBJ2-3, with 7 positions matching TRBD1. This CDR3 region has 13 residues. Germline values: CDR1 LNHDA, CDR2 SQIVND (reference sequence). V lost 5 bases and J lost 5; bases outside the gene matches: 4.

This clone occurred a few times. The chain has TRBV5-5 and TRBJ2-7; 7 bases fit TRBD2. The ends lost 4 bases at V and 0 bases at J; junction bases unmatched: 10. The CDR3 spans 16 residues. The V gene's germline CDR1 is SGHKS and CDR2 YYEKEE (reference sequence). The CDR3 DNA reads TGTGCCAGCAGCAGGAGTGGGGCTAGCGGCTCCTACGAGCAGTACTTC. Protein: CASSRSGASGSYEQYF.

The chain uses TRBV7-9 and TRBJ2-3; D is unclear. The CDR3 is made up of 13 amino acids. V gave up 7 bases and J gave up 1 base, with 9 bases separating them. The germline gives CDR1 SEHNR, CDR2 FQNEAQ (reference sequence). The CDR3 region has the DNA TGTGCCAGCACCCTAGTGGGCACAGATACGCAGTATTTT. Translated, it gives CASTLVGTDTQYF. Complete variable domain (other parts from reference TRBV7-9 and TRBJ2-3): DTGVSQNPRHKITKRGQNVTFRCDPISEHNRLYWYRQTLGQGPEFLTYFQNEAQLEKSRLLSDRFSAERPKGSFSTLEIQRTEQGDSAMYLCASTLVGTDTQYFGPGTRLTVL.